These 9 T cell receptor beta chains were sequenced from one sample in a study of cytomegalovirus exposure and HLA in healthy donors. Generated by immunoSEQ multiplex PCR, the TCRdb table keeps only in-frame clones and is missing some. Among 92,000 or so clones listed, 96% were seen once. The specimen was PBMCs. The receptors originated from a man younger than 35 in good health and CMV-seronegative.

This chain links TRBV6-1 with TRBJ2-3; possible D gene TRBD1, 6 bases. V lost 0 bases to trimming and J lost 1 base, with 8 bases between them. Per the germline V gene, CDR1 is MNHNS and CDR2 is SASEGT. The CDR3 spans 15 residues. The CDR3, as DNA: TGTGCCAGCAGTGAAGCGGGGGCACGCACAGATACGCAGTATTTT. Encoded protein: CASSEAGARTDTQYF.

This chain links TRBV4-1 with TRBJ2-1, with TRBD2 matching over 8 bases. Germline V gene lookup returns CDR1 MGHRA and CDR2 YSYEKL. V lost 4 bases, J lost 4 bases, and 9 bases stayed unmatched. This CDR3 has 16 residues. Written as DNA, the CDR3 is TGCGCCAGCAGCCCACCGGCTAGCGGGCCTTACAATGAGCAGTTCTTC. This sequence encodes CASSPPASGPYNEQFF.

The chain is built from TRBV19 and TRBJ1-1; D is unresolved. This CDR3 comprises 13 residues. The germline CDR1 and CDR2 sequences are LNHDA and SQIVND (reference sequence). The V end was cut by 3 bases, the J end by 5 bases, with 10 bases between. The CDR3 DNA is TGTGCCAGTAGTATTGGGTCGGGGACTGAAGCTTTCTTT. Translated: CASSIGSGTEAFF.

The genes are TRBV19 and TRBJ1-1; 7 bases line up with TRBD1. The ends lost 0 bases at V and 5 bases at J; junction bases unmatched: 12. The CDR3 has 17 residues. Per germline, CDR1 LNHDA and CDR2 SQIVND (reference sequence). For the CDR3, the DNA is TGTGCCAGTAGTATAGAGCCCAGCTATACAGGGGTAACTGAAGCTTTCTTT. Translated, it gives CASSIEPSYTGVTEAFF. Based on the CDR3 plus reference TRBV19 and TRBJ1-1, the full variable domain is DGGITQSPKYLFRKEGQNVTLSCEQNLNHDAMYWYRQDPGQGLRLIYYSQIVNDFQKGDIAEGYSVSREKKESFPLTVTSAQKNPTAFYLCASSIEPSYTGVTEAFFGQGTRLTVV.

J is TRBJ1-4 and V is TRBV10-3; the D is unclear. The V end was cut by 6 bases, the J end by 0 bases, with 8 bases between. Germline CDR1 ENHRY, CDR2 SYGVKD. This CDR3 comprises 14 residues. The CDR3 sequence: CAIRNSATNEKLFF. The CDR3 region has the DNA TGTGCCATCAGGAACAGTGCAACTAATGAAAAACTGTTTTTT.

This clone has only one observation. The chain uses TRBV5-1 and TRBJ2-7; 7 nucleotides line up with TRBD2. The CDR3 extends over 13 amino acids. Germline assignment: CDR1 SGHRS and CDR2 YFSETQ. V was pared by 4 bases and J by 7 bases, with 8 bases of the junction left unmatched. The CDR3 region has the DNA TGCGCCAGCAGCCCCGGGGGAGGGAGGGAGCAGTACGTC. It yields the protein CASSPGGGREQYV.

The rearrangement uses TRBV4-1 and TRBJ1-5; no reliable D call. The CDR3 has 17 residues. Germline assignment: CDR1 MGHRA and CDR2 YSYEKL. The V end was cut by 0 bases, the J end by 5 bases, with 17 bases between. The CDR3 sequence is CASSQDPRPRGDQPQHF. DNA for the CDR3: TGCGCCAGCAGCCAAGATCCCCGACCGAGAGGCGATCAGCCCCAGCATTTT.

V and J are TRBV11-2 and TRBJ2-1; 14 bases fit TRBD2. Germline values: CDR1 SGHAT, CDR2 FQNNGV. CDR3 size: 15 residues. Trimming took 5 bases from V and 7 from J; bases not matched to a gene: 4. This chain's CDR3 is CASSHGTSGRNEQFF. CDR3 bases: TGTGCCAGCAGCCACGGGACTAGCGGGAGAAATGAGCAGTTCTTC.

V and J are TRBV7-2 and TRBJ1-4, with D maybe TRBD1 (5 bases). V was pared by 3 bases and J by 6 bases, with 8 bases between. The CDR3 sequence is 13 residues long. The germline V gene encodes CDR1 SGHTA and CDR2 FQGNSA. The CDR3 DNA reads TGTGCCAGCAGCTTCTCAGGGTATGAAAAACTGTTTTTT. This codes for CASSFSGYEKLFF.